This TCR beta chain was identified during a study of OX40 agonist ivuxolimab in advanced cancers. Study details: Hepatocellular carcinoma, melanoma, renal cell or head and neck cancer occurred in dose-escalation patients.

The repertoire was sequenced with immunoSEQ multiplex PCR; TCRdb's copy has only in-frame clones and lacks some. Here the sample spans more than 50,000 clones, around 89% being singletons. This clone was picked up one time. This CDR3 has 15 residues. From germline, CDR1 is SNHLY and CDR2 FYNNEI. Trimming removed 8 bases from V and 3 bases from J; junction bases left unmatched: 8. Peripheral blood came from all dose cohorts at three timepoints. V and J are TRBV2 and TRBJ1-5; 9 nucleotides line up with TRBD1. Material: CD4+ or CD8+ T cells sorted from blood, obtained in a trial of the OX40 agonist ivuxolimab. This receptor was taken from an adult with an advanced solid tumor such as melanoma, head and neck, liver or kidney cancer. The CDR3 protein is CASWSGQGSNQPQHF. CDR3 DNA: TGTGCCAGCTGGTCAGGACAGGGGTCCAATCAGCCCCAGCATTTT.